The entry below describes one TCR beta chain. The antigen is unknown. The record originates from a study of T cells in Graves' hyperthyroidism and ophthalmopathy. Researchers barred patients who had uncontrolled infection, other autoimmune disease, pregnancy or lactation. Diagnoses used clinical symptoms, serum thyroxine and TRAb, thyroid ultrasound and orbital computed tomography. TCR beta CDR3 sequences were amplified from RNA transcripts. Primed by the HTBI set, a first-round RT-PCR was run on the TCR CDR3. TCRdb analysed the multiplex PCR reads with MiXCR anew, one entry per CDR3 protein. This sample yields 500,000 to 750,000 distinct CDR3 sequences, of which around 45% are seen a single time; about 7.8% belongs to the top ten. The CDR3 length is 14 residues. Trimming at V came to 4 bases and at J to 3 bases, leaving 6 bases not matched to a gene. Germline values: CDR1 LNHNV, CDR2 YYDKDF (reference sequence).

General study findings and limits: Most clonotypes expanded in the thyroid (above 0.001) were also present in blood. Ophthalmopathy was told apart from stable hyperthyroidism by a 13 V-J model.

The rearrangement uses TRBV15 and TRBJ2-7; 7 nucleotides line up with TRBD1. The sequence came from a woman younger than 30 with Graves' hyperthyroidism. Sequences were obtained from peripheral blood or thyroid tissue (not recorded which). CDR3 bases: TGTGCCACCAGCACAGGACAGGATGACTACGAGCAGTACTTC. It specifies CATSTGQDDYEQYF. The full variable domain, in which reference TRBV15 and TRBJ2-7 provide the parts outside the CDR3, is DAMVIQNPRYQVTQFGKPVTLSCSQTLNHNVMYWYQQKSSQAPKLLFHYYDKDFNNEADTPDNFQSRRPNTSFCFLDIRSPGLGDTAMYLCATSTGQDDYEQYFGPGTRLTVT.